This record concerns one TCR beta chain sequence. This specimen belongs to a study of blood T cell repertoires in COVID-19. Across the study: From the United States, Italy and Spain came samples of acute and convalescent COVID-19. In each case, the material was cDNA or gDNA derived from T cells, B-cell-depleted T cells, or PBMCs.

The CDR3 runs 15 residues. Per the germline V gene, CDR1 is SGHRS and CDR2 is YFSETQ. V was pared by 2 bases and J by 3 bases, with 11 bases between. In the study's own analysis: Scientists estimated how many nucleated cells there were by amplifying reference gene primers. Clones were sequenced by immunoSEQ multiplex PCR, and TCRdb holds only the in-frame ones, with some missing. From that table come the V and J calls and clone size; the DNA was used to work out D and trimming. The profile shows 200,000 to 250,000 clones, around 86% of them singletons. The sequence was collected from a man aged 55 to 69 who had recovered from COVID-19. The rearrangement uses TRBV5-1 and TRBJ1-4; D not certain. The material sequenced was peripheral blood. Here the CDR3 reads CASSFGQASNEKLFF. In nucleotides, the CDR3 is TGCGCCAGCAGCTTCGGTCAGGCCTCTAATGAAAAACTGTTTTTT.